Given below is one T cell receptor beta chain in context. Its antigen is still unknown. The data were taken from a study of vaccination and CD4 T cells after COVID-19. Treatment reported: approximately nine-day PBMC culture with coronavirus spike peptide pools or control peptides (ViraFEST assay). The Oncomine TCR Beta short-read assay sequenced DNA from cultured CD4+ T cells. Cultures of CD4+ T cells served as the source for extracting genomic DNA. MiXCR, run by TCRdb on the PCR reads, gives a single entry per CDR3 protein. The sample holds around 12,000 distinct CDR3 sequences; roughly 56% are singletons and the top ten take roughly a tenth. Trimming stripped 6 bases from V and 2 bases from J, with 13 bases between. The germline V gene encodes CDR1 LNHNV and CDR2 YYDKDF (reference sequence). CDR3 length: 14 amino acids.

The chain couples TRBV15 to TRBJ2-5; D is unclear. The TCR was taken from a human donor who had recovered from COVID-19. Sequences were obtained from CD4+ T cells from blood, cultured in vitro. CDR3 sequence reads: CATRKGPAQETQYF. CDR3 nucleotides: TGTGCCACCAGGAAGGGCCCGGCGCAAGAGACCCAGTACTTC.